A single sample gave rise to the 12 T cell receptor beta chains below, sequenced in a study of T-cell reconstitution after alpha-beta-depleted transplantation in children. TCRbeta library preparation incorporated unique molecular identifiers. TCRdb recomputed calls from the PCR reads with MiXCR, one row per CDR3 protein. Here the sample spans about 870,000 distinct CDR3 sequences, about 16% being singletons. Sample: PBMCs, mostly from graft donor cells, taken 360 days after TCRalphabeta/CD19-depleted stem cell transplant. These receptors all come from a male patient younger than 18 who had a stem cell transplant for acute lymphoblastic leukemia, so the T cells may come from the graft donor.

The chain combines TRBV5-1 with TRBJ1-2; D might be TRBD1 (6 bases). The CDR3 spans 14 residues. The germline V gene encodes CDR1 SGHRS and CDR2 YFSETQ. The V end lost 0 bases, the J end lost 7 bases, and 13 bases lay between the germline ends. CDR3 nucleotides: TGCGCCAGCAGCTTGGGGCAGGGGACGTCTGGCTACACCTTC. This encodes CASSLGQGTSGYTF.

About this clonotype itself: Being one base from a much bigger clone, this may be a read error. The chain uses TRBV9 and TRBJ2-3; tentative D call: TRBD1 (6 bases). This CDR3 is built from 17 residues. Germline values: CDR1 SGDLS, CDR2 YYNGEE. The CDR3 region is CASSPHRTVLFTDTEYF. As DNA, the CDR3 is TGTGCCAGCAGCCCGCATAGGACAGTCCTCTTCACAGATACGGAGTATTTT.

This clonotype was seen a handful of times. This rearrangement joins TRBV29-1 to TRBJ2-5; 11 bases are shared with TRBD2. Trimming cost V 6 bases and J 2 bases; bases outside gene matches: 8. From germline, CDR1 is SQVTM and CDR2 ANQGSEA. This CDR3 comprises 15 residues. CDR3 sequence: CSVPGTSGSQETQYF. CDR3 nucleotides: TGCAGCGTGCCGGGGACTAGCGGATCTCAAGAGACCCAGTACTTC.

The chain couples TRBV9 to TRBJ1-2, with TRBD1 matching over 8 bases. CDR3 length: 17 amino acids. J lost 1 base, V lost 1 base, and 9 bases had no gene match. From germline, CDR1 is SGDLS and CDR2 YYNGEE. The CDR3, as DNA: TGTGCCAGCAGCGTAACGCAGGGGGCGCGAATTAACTATGGCTACACCTTC. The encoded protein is CASSVTQGARINYGYTF. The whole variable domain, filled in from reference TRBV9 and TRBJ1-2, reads DSGVTQTPKHLITATGQRVTLRCSPRSGDLSVYWYQQSLDQGLQFLIQYYNGEERAKGNILERFSAQQFPDLHSELNLSSLELGDSALYFCASSVTQGARINYGYTFGSGTRLTVV.

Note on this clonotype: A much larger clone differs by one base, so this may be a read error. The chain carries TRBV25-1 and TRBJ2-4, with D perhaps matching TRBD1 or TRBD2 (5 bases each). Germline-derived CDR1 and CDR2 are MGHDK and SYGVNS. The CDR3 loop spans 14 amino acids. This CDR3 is CASSELGTSNIQDF. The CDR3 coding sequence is TGTGCCAGCAGTGAATTGGGGACCTCGAACATTCAGGACTTC.

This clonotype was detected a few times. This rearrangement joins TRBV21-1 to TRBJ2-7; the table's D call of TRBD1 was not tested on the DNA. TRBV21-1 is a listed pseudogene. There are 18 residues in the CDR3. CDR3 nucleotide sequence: TGTGCCAGCAGGCCGGACAGGGGGCGAAGCGGGAGAACCTACGAGCAGTACTTC. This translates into CASRPDRGRSGRTYEQYF.

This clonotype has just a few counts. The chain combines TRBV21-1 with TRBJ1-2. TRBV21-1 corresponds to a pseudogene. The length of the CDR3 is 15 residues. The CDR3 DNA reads TGTGCCAGCAGCAAAGAGAAAGACGGTCCCTATGGCTACACCTTC. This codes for CASSKEKDGPYGYTF.

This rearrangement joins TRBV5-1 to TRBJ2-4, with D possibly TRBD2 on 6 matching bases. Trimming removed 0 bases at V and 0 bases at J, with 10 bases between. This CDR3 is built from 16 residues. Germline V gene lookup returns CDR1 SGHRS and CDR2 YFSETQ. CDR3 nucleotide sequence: TGCGCCAGCAGCTTGGCGCCGGGACTAGCCAAAAACATTCAGTACTTC. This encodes CASSLAPGLAKNIQYF.

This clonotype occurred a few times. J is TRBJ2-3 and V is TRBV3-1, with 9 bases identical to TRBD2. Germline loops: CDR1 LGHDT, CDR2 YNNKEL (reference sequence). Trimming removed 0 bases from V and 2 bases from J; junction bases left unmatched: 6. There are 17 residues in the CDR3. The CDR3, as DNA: TGTGCCAGCAGCCAAGATGGGGCTAGCGGGACCACAGATACGCAGTATTTT. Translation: CASSQDGASGTTDTQYF.

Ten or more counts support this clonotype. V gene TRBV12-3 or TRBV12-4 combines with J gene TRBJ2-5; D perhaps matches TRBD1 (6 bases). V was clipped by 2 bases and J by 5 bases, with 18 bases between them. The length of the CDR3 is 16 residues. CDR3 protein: CASSLFWGRKMETQYF. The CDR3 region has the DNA TGTGCCAGCAGTTTATTTTGGGGGCGGAAAATGGAGACCCAGTACTTC.

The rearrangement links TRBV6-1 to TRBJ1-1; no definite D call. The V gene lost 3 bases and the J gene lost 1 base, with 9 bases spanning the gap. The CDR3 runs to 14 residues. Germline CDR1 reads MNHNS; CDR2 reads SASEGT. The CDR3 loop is CASSEGRTNTEAFF. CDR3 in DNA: TGTGCCAGCAGTGAGGGCAGAACGAACACTGAAGCTTTCTTT.

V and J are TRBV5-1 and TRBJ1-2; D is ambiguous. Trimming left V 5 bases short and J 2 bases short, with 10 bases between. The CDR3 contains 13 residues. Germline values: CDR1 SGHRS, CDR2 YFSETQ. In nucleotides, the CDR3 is TGCGCCAGCAGACGGACGGGGAACTATGGCTACACCTTC. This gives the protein CASRRTGNYGYTF.